The rows below give T cell receptor beta chains drawn from one sample of a study of blood T cell repertoires in COVID-19. Here immunoSEQ multiplex PCR was the method, and the copy in TCRdb shows in-frame clones only, minus some. This sample carries 300,000 to 350,000 clones, about 87% of them seen once, and the ten largest clones take 1.5% to 2%. Sample: peripheral blood. The receptor source for this set is a woman between 25 and 40 years old with COVID-19, enrolled during active disease. Each CDR3 is given with its conserved first and last residue. D genes are given only for firm matches. Clone size is given for some rows only: seen once, a few or many times, or a class if the clone is expanded.

j_call v_call d_call clone_size cdr3_aa cdr3_nt
TRBJ2-2 TRBV6-4 NA NA CASSDGLNTGELFF TGTGCCAGCAGTGATGGGCTTAACACCGGGGAGCTGTTTTTT
TRBJ2-7 TRBV5-1 NA few CASSQQPRDEQYF TGCGCCAGCAGCCAGCAGCCACGGGACGAGCAGTACTTC
TRBJ1-5 TRBV28 NA NA CASRSGGIQPQHF TGTGCCAGCAGGTCCGGGGGGATCCAGCCCCAGCATTTT
TRBJ2-5 TRBV7-9 TRBD2 NA CASSSPGLAGRETQYF TGTGCCAGCAGCTCTCCGGGACTAGCGGGGCGGGAGACCCAGTACTTC
TRBJ1-1 TRBV4-1 NA NA CASSQERGSEAFF TGCGCCAGCAGCCAAGAAAGGGGCTCGGAAGCTTTCTTT
TRBJ1-1 TRBV30 NA NA CAWRRSRYRGAENTEAFF TGTGCCTGGAGGAGGAGCCGATATCGGGGGGCGGAGAACACTGAAGCTTTCTTT
TRBJ1-1 TRBV11-2 TRBD1 NA CASSSHRQGARNTEAFF TGTGCCAGCAGCTCCCATCGACAGGGGGCTAGGAACACTGAAGCTTTCTTT
TRBJ2-1 TRBV18 TRBD2 few CASSPTLAGGTYNEQFF TGTGCCAGCTCACCAACTCTAGCGGGGGGTACCTACAATGAGCAGTTCTTC
TRBJ2-5 TRBV9 TRBD1 few CASSMGQGETQYF TGTGCCAGCAGCATGGGACAGGGGGAGACCCAGTACTTC
TRBJ1-5 TRBV11-3 TRBD1 NA CASSLRGLMSNQPQHF TGTGCCAGCAGCTTAAGGGGGCTTATGAGCAATCAGCCCCAGCATTTT
TRBJ1-6 TRBV13 NA NA CASSTGSIIASPLHF TGTGCCAGCAGTACCGGTAGCATAATTGCTTCACCCCTCCACTTT
TRBJ2-2 TRBV7-2 NA NA CASSSRTESPTGELFF TGTGCCAGCAGCTCACGGACAGAGTCCCCCACCGGGGAGCTGTTTTTT
TRBJ1-2 TRBV10-1 TRBD1 few CASSEFRQGASGYTF TGCGCCAGCAGTGAGTTCCGACAGGGGGCAAGTGGCTACACCTTC
TRBJ2-7 TRBV2 NA NA CASSEDRVGEQYF TGTGCCAGCAGTGAAGACAGGGTTGGCGAGCAGTACTTC
TRBJ1-4 TRBV10-2 TRBD1 NA CASSADREYEKLFF TGCGCCAGCAGTGCGGACAGGGAGTATGAAAAACTGTTTTTT
TRBJ2-1 TRBV6-2/TRBV6-3 NA NA CASTPLGGRYNEQFF TGTGCCAGCACCCCTTTGGGGGGAAGATACAATGAGCAGTTCTTC
TRBJ1-3 TRBV2 NA NA CASRTSGNTIYF TGTGCCAGCAGGACTTCTGGAAACACCATATATTTT
TRBJ1-2 TRBV27 NA NA CASSLGQGFSGYTF TGTGCCAGCAGTTTAGGTCAGGGTTTCAGTGGCTACACCTTC
TRBJ1-4 TRBV5-1 TRBD1 NA CASSRYQGAEEKLFF TGCGCCAGCAGTCGATACCAGGGGGCAGAAGAAAAACTGTTTTTT
TRBJ2-6 TRBV6-1 NA once CASSVQVSSGANVLTF TGTGCCAGCAGTGTGCAGGTCAGCTCTGGGGCCAACGTCCTGACTTTC
TRBJ2-1 TRBV15 TRBD2 NA CATSRPTSGGYNEQFF TGTGCCACCAGCAGACCCACTAGCGGGGGATACAATGAGCAGTTCTTC
TRBJ2-7 TRBV5-1 TRBD1 few CASTRGTGVDEQYF TGCGCCAGCACGCGGGGGACAGGGGTTGACGAGCAGTACTTC
TRBJ1-5 TRBV19 NA NA CASSIWAAGTQPQHF TGTGCCAGTAGTATATGGGCGGCGGGAACTCAGCCCCAGCATTTT
TRBJ1-2 TRBV12-3/TRBV12-4 NA NA CASGSGIGYTF TGTGCCAGCGGCTCGGGGATTGGCTACACCTTC
TRBJ1-3 TRBV11-2 NA NA CASSSRAAGPSGNTIYF TGTGCCAGCAGCTCCAGGGCTGCGGGGCCCTCTGGAAACACCATATATTTT
TRBJ1-2 TRBV19 TRBD1 NA CASSVRGQSTAVRGYTF TGTGCCAGTAGTGTTAGGGGACAGTCTACCGCCGTGCGGGGCTACACCTTC
TRBJ1-6 TRBV7-2 TRBD1 NA CASSLAPGQGPSPLHF TGTGCCAGCAGCTTAGCTCCGGGACAGGGCCCATCACCCCTCCACTTT
TRBJ1-1 TRBV4-1 NA NA CASRTGEVMNTEAFF TGCGCCAGCAGGACCGGGGAGGTGATGAACACTGAAGCTTTCTTT
TRBJ1-2 TRBV27 TRBD1 NA CASNSFRQGSYGYTF TGTGCCAGCAACTCCTTCCGACAGGGAAGCTATGGCTACACCTTC
TRBJ1-4 TRBV27 TRBD1 NA CASSSNRGASVFF TGTGCCAGCAGTTCCAACAGGGGGGCCTCGGTTTTTTTT
TRBJ2-2 TRBV28 TRBD2 NA CASTPAGGGTGELFF TGTGCCAGCACCCCCGCCGGGGGGGGGACCGGGGAGCTGTTTTTT
TRBJ2-1 TRBV4-1 NA NA CASSQDPDYYNEQFF TGCGCCAGCAGCCAAGATCCGGACTACTACAATGAGCAGTTCTTC
TRBJ1-2 TRBV24-1 TRBD1 few CATRGQRDGYTF TGTGCCACCAGGGGACAGAGGGATGGCTACACCTTC
TRBJ1-4 TRBV6-6 TRBD1 few CASRTGGLNEKLFF TGTGCCAGCAGGACAGGGGGACTAAATGAAAAACTGTTTTTT
TRBJ2-2 TRBV4-2 TRBD2 NA CASTKGLGYANTGELFF TGTGCCAGCACCAAGGGACTAGGATACGCGAACACCGGGGAGCTGTTTTTT
TRBJ1-1 TRBV28 NA NA CATEETESEAFF TGTGCCACCGAGGAGACCGAGTCAGAAGCTTTCTTT
TRBJ1-6 TRBV28 NA NA CASKVVGGNSPLHF TGTGCCAGCAAGGTAGTCGGCGGTAATTCACCCCTCCACTTT
TRBJ1-2 TRBV7-2 TRBD1 NA CASSSGGGSYGYTF TGTGCCAGCAGTTCAGGGGGCGGTAGCTATGGCTACACCTTC
TRBJ1-1 TRBV29-1 NA NA CSVVGGTEAFF TGCAGCGTTGTCGGGGGCACTGAAGCTTTCTTT
TRBJ1-5 TRBV6-1 TRBD1 NA CASSDFIGQGAWGQPQHF TGTGCCAGCAGTGATTTTATAGGGCAGGGGGCGTGGGGTCAGCCCCAGCATTTT
TRBJ1-1 TRBV14 NA NA CASSQDSLGGAFF TGTGCCAGCAGCCAGGACTCCCTGGGGGGAGCTTTCTTT
TRBJ2-3 TRBV7-3 NA NA CASSLGGVTDTQYF TGTGCCAGCAGCTTAGGAGGAGTCACAGATACGCAGTATTTT
TRBJ1-1 TRBV2 NA NA CASNRETDTEAFF TGTGCCAGCAACAGAGAGACAGACACTGAAGCTTTCTTT